A selection of T cell receptor beta chains follows, all from one sample in a study of CD8 T cells in ankylosing spondylitis. Each CDR3 protein is one row after TCRdb ran MiXCR on the 5' RACE reads. The sample has about 800,000 distinct CDR3 sequences; roughly 10% are singletons. The sequenced sample was blood, either unsorted or a sorted T cell fraction (not recorded which). These receptors came from a male donor with ankylosing spondylitis. CDR3s include the opening cysteine and the closing phenylalanine or tryptophan. The order of the fields is J gene, clone size, D gene, V gene, CDR3 DNA, CDR3 protein. The D gene is left open where the match is weak. Size values are once, few and many counts, or a class for expanded clones, and some rows have none.

TRBJ1-2	few	TRBD1	TRBV29-1	TGCAGCGTCATGTCCTCAGGGGGAGGGAATGGCTACACCTTC	CSVMSSGGGNGYTF
TRBJ1-2	few	.	TRBV10-3	TGTGCCATCAGGGCGGACAGTACCTATGGCTACACCTTC	CAIRADSTYGYTF
TRBJ1-1	many	.	TRBV20-1	TGCAGTGCTAAAGGTTCTTGGGGGGCGGGAAAAACTGAAGCTTTCTTT	CSAKGSWGAGKTEAFF
TRBJ2-1	few	TRBD2	TRBV11-2	TGTGCCAGCAGCTTAGACCCAACTAGCGGGACAGACAATGAGCAGTTCTTC	CASSLDPTSGTDNEQFF
TRBJ1-1	.	TRBD1	TRBV20-1	TGCAGTGCTAGAGATCCCCGACAGGGCGTTGAAGCTTTCTTT	CSARDPRQGVEAFF
TRBJ1-1	few	.	TRBV20-1	TGCAGTGCAAACAGGGAAATGAACACTGAAGCTTTCTTT	CSANREMNTEAFF
TRBJ1-6	.	.	TRBV27	TGTGCCAGCAGTTTTAACGGTTTGGAGGGAGGATCACCCCTCCACTTT	CASSFNGLEGGSPLHF
TRBJ2-4	.	.	TRBV20-1	TGCAGTGCTAGAGCCCTCGTAGGTGGGGCCAAAAACATTCAGTACTTC	CSARALVGGAKNIQYF
TRBJ2-3	many	.	TRBV29-1	TGCAGCGCTCTCAAAACAGGGAGCACAGATACGCAGTATTTT	CSALKTGSTDTQYF
TRBJ1-5	few	.	TRBV5-5	TGTGCCAGCAGCATCTTCGACTTGAGTCAGCCCCAGCATTTT	CASSIFDLSQPQHF
TRBJ2-7	few	.	TRBV5-1	TGCGCCAGCAGCTCCGCCCTCTACGAGCAGTACTTC	CASSSALYEQYF
TRBJ1-2	few	TRBD1	TRBV15	TGTGCCACCAGCAGAGATTTCGCAGGGGGCTTTGGCTATGGCTACACCTTC	CATSRDFAGGFGYGYTF
TRBJ1-5	few	.	TRBV6-1	TGTGCCAGCAGCGGGTTCAGGAATGACAATCAGCCCCAGCATTTT	CASSGFRNDNQPQHF
TRBJ1-2	.	TRBD1	TRBV9	TGTGCCAGCAGCGCCCAGGGGGGCATTAACTATGGCTACACCTTC	CASSAQGGINYGYTF
TRBJ1-2	.	.	TRBV23-1	TGCGCCACCCTCCCGGGGGGCAACTATGGCTACACCTTC	CATLPGGNYGYTF
TRBJ2-7	.	.	TRBV10-1	TGCGCCAGCAGTGACCCGGACAGTGCCTACGAGCAGTACTTC	CASSDPDSAYEQYF
TRBJ1-5	.	TRBD1	TRBV29-1	TGCAGCGCTCGGACAGGGGGAAGCAATCAGCCCCAGCATTTT	CSARTGGSNQPQHF
TRBJ2-3	many	.	TRBV20-1	TGCAGTGCTAACCAGGAGCTAGATACGCAGTATTTT	CSANQELDTQYF
TRBJ1-1	many	.	TRBV5-1	TGCGCCAGCAGCTCCTACCAAAACACTGAAGCTTTCTTT	CASSSYQNTEAFF
TRBJ1-2	.	.	TRBV6-2/TRBV6-3	TGTGCCAGCAGTTCGGGGAGGCTTCACTACACCTTC	CASSSGRLHYTF
TRBJ2-3	many	.	TRBV29-1	TGCAGCTTCGCCCGGGCCCAACGTGGGGATACGCAGTATTTT	CSFARAQRGDTQYF
TRBJ2-1	once	.	TRBV11-2	TGTGCCAGCGCCTCCCGTTCAACCGGCAATGAGCAGTTCTTC	CASASRSTGNEQFF
TRBJ2-5	few	TRBD2	TRBV4-3	TGCGCCAGCAGCCCAGGGACTAGGAAGACCCAGTACTTC	CASSPGTRKTQYF
TRBJ1-1	many	TRBD1	TRBV4-3	TGCGCCAGCAGCCAAGATAGGGACAGGGCTGAAGCTTTCTTT	CASSQDRDRAEAFF
TRBJ2-5	few	.	TRBV25-1	TGTGCCAGCAGTGAATATGGTGGCGCTGACACGGAGACCCAGTACTTC	CASSEYGGADTETQYF
TRBJ1-1	many	.	TRBV29-1	TGCAGCGCCGGGGGCACTAACACTGAAGCTTTCTTT	CSAGGTNTEAFF
TRBJ1-6	few	.	TRBV4-3	TGCGCCAGCAGCCCCGGCAGGCGGACACCCCTCCACTTT	CASSPGRRTPLHF
TRBJ2-1	few	TRBD1	TRBV12-3/TRBV12-4	TGTGCCAGCAGACCCAGGGGGCTTTCAAACAATGAGCAGTTCTTC	CASRPRGLSNNEQFF
TRBJ2-3	few	.	TRBV7-2	TGTGCTTCGCGGCCGGGCAGCACAGATACGCAGTATTTT	CASRPGSTDTQYF
TRBJ2-4	once	.	TRBV20-1	TGCAGTGCTAGTCTTGACATTCAGTACTTC	CSASLDIQYF
TRBJ2-1	.	TRBD2	TRBV7-2	TGTGCCAGCAGCCACGACCGGGGGGGCTACAATGAGCAGTTCTTC	CASSHDRGGYNEQFF
TRBJ2-1	few	TRBD1	TRBV2	TGTGCCAGCAGGCGAGTGACAGGGTCCGATGAGCAGTTCTTC	CASRRVTGSDEQFF
TRBJ2-1	.	TRBD2	TRBV18	TGTGCCAGCTCACCAAGACGGACTAGCGGGATTTACAATGAGCAGTTCTTC	CASSPRRTSGIYNEQFF
TRBJ2-7	few	TRBD2	TRBV12-3/TRBV12-4	TGTGCCAGCAGTTTCCTAGCGGGAGGGCCTAACGAGCAGTACTTC	CASSFLAGGPNEQYF
TRBJ2-2	.	.	TRBV11-2	TGTGCCAGCAGCCCCCTGCGGGACCGGGCCGGGGAGCTGTTTTTT	CASSPLRDRAGELFF
TRBJ1-4	many	.	TRBV20-1	TGCAGTGCTAGAGATCTGGTCGCAGGGCTAAATGAAAAACTGTTTTTT	CSARDLVAGLNEKLFF
TRBJ2-1	few	.	TRBV5-1	TGCGCCAGCAGCTTTGGGTTCGGGGACTACAATGAGCAGTTCTTC	CASSFGFGDYNEQFF
TRBJ1-1	few	TRBD1	TRBV6-5	TGTGCCAGCAGTTACGACCCTACAGGGGACACTGAAGCTTTCTTT	CASSYDPTGDTEAFF
TRBJ2-7	.	.	TRBV14	TGTGCCAGCAGCCAAGGTGTCGGCTTCTACGAGCAGTACTTC	CASSQGVGFYEQYF
TRBJ1-1	many	.	TRBV6-5	TGTGCCAGCAGTTACTCAGTTCTGGTACCGAACACTGAAGCTTTCTTT	CASSYSVLVPNTEAFF
TRBJ1-3	.	.	TRBV20-1	TGCAGTGCTACAGGGCGGGGACGGGGAAACACCATATATTTT	CSATGRGRGNTIYF
TRBJ1-3	.	.	TRBV29-1	TGCAGCGTTGGGGATTCTGGAAACACCATATATTTT	CSVGDSGNTIYF
TRBJ2-7	many	.	TRBV20-1	TGCAGTGCTCTGGACAAGGGCTACGAGCAGTACTTC	CSALDKGYEQYF
TRBJ2-5	many	TRBD1	TRBV10-3	TGTGCCAGCTCCGTTCCGGCCGGGACAGGGGGCTACCAAGAGACCCAGTACTTC	CASSVPAGTGGYQETQYF